These T cell receptor beta chains were read from a single sample in a study of blood T cell repertoires in COVID-19. Some clones are missing from TCRdb's copy, which holds only in-frame ones; the method was immunoSEQ multiplex PCR. The sample includes about 150,000 clones, 87% of them seen just once. The sequenced sample consisted of peripheral blood. These receptors originate from a woman aged 55-69 years with active or convalescent COVID-19. Both conserved end residues are part of each CDR3. Fields, in order: V gene, J gene, CDR3 protein.

>TRBV6-2/TRBV6-3|TRBJ2-1
CASSNTPKTSGGANEQFF
>TRBV5-1|TRBJ2-7
CASSPTGYEQYF
>TRBV5-1|TRBJ2-5
CASSYNQETQYF
>TRBV12-3/TRBV12-4|TRBJ2-1
CASRQTSLDEQFF
>TRBV4-3|TRBJ2-3
CASSQSGLAGGSDTQYF
>TRBV7-9|TRBJ2-2
CASSPRVGGLSSGELFF
>TRBV2|TRBJ1-5
CASSEGDPEGRPQHF
>TRBV7-9|TRBJ2-7
CASGTSNSYEQYF
>TRBV6-4|TRBJ1-2
CASSDYYGHGYTF
>TRBV6-2/TRBV6-3|TRBJ2-3
CASSNPWSGGATDTQYF
>TRBV7-2|TRBJ2-2
CASRAPTNTGELFF
>TRBV4-1|TRBJ2-5
CASRSRPSGGNMETQYF
>TRBV2|TRBJ2-3
CASSEQRPSTDTQYF
>TRBV5-1|TRBJ1-6
CASSGGDPNSPLHF
>TRBV18|TRBJ1-6
CASSPRAVPQGESPLHF
>TRBV21-1|TRBJ1-6
CASSYRRTGPRWTLHF
>TRBV5-1|TRBJ2-1
CASSRRGAGASYNEQFF
>TRBV3-1/TRBV3-2|TRBJ1-5
CASSPQGESNQPQHF
>TRBV3-1/TRBV3-2|TRBJ2-5
CASSQDRGLAGKETQYF
>TRBV19|TRBJ2-1
CASSHPSGRNQFF
>TRBV19|TRBJ1-1
CASKKGTVTEAFF
>TRBV19|TRBJ1-2
CASSIDLRSYGYTF
>TRBV13|TRBJ2-7
CASSLDRGVEQYF
>TRBV6-1|TRBJ1-5
CASSDPSRLDQPQHF
>TRBV4-1|TRBJ2-7
CASSQVPGTSGAVYEQYF
>TRBV11-2|TRBJ1-1
CASSFAGPATEAFF
>TRBV9|TRBJ1-1
CASSVVDSMNTEAFF
>TRBV5-1|TRBJ1-1
CASTGTDNTEAFF
>TRBV29-1|TRBJ2-7
CSVSQGAGEQYF
>TRBV6-1|TRBJ1-1
CASSEAFFQTEAFF
>TRBV19|TRBJ1-5
CASSIAVSNQPQHF
>TRBV10-3|TRBJ1-5
CAISQGFDNQPQHF
>TRBV19|TRBJ1-1
CASSALSDTEAFF
>TRBV7-9|TRBJ1-4
CASSLPQGAREKLFF
>TRBV12-3/TRBV12-4|TRBJ1-1
CASLVSGSTEAFF
>TRBV5-4|TRBJ1-6
CASSLEAPGFYNSPLHF
>TRBV7-9|TRBJ1-5
CASSLVADQPQHF
>TRBV11-2|TRBJ2-3
CASSPQGADTQYF
>TRBV7-8|TRBJ2-7
CASSLEGVGAYEQYF
>TRBV11-2|TRBJ1-1
CASSLDGWRGEAFF